Listed below are T cell receptor beta chains from one sample, sequenced in a study of vaccination and CD4 T cells after COVID-19. TCRdb ran MiXCR on the PCR reads and lists one entry per CDR3 protein. The repertoire holds some 22,000 distinct CDR3 sequences, about 54% seen once, with roughly 3.1% in the top ten. Antigen specificity for these receptors is unknown. Specimen: CD4+ T cells from blood, cultured in vitro. The receptor source for this set is a human donor who had recovered from COVID-19. Each CDR3 is given with its conserved first and last residue. Each record gives: J gene, V gene, CDR3 protein.

TRBJ2-7	TRBV21-1	CASSTGLAGGPEIYEQYF
TRBJ2-2	TRBV7-9	CASSVYRGTDTGELFF
TRBJ2-3	TRBV7-2	CASSSNPGRSTDTQYF
TRBJ1-5	TRBV6-1	CASSHGPGQGAYSNQPQHF
TRBJ1-4	TRBV21-1	CASSKQATNEKLFF
TRBJ1-2	TRBV5-1	CASSLDAGLGASYGYTF
TRBJ1-1	TRBV6-1	CASAGRTGNLEAFF
TRBJ1-2	TRBV7-9	CASSLSPNNYGYTF
TRBJ2-3	TRBV6-1	CASTGGTDTQYF
TRBJ2-3	TRBV20-1	CSAARLSENTDTQYF
TRBJ2-5	TRBV6-1	CASTPGPERETQYF
TRBJ2-3	TRBV7-3	CASSSALAADTQYF
TRBJ2-2	TRBV20-1	CSARTSGNTGELFF
TRBJ1-2	TRBV18	CASSPSSGNYGYTF
TRBJ2-7	TRBV27	CASTRQGAGSYEQYF
TRBJ2-1	TRBV27	CASSNNRGPRYEQFF